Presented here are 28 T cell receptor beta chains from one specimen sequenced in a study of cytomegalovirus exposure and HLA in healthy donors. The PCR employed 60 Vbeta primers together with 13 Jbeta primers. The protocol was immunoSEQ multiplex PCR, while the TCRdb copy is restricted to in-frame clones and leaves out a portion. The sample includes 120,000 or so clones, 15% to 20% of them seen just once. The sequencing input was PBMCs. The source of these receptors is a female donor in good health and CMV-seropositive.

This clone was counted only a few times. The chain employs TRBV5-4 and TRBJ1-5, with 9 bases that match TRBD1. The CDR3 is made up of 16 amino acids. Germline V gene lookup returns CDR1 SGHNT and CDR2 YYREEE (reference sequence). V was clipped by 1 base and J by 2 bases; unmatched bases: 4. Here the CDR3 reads CASSLTGGKGNQPQHF. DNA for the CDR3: TGTGCCAGCAGCTTGACAGGGGGCAAGGGCAATCAGCCCCAGCATTTT.

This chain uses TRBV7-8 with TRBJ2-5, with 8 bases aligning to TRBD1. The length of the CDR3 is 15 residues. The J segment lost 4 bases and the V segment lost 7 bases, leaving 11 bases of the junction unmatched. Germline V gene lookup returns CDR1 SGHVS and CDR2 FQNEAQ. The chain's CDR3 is CASNDIRTGRETQYF. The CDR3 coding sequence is TGTGCCAGCAACGACATCCGGACAGGGCGAGAGACCCAGTACTTC.

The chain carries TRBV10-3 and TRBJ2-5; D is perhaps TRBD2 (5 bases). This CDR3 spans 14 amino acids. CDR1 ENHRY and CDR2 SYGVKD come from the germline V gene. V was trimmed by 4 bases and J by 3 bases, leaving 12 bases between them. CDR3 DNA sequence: TGTGCCATCAGTGTTGAGAGGGCAGAAGAGACCCAGTACTTC. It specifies CAISVERAEETQYF.

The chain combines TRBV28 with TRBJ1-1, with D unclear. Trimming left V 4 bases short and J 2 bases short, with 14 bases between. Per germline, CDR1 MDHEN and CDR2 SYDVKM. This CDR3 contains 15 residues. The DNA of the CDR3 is TGTGCCAGCAGTTCCCCAGCGGACCTAAACACTGAAGCTTTCTTT. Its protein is CASSSPADLNTEAFF. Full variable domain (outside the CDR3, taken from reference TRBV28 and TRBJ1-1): DVKVTQSSRYLVKRTGEKVFLECVQDMDHENMFWYRQDPGLGLRLIYFSYDVKMKEKGDIPEGYSVSREKKERFSLILESASTNQTSMYLCASSSPADLNTEAFFGQGTRLTVV.

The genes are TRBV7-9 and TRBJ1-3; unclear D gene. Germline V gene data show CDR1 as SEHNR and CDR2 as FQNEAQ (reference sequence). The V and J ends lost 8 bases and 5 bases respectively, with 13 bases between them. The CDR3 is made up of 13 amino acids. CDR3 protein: CASDSITRNTIYF. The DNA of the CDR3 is TGTGCCAGCGATTCAATTACACGAAACACCATATATTTT.

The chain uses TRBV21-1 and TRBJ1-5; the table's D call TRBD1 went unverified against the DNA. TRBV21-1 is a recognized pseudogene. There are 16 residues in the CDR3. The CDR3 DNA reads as TGTGCCAGCAGCAAAAAGGGGCAGGGGTCCCAGAAGCCCCAGCATTTT. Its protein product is CASSKKGQGSQKPQHF.

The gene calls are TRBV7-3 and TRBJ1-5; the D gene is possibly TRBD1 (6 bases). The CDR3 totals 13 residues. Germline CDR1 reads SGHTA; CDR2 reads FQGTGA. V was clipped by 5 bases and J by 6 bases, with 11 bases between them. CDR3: CASSLRGGQPQHF. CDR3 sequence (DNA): TGTGCCAGCAGCCTCAGGGGCGGTCAGCCCCAGCATTTT. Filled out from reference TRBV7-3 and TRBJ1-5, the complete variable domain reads GAGVSQTPSNKVTEKGKYVELRCDPISGHTALYWYRQSLGQGPEFLIYFQGTGAADDSGLPNDRFFAVRPEGSVSTLKIQRTERGDSAVYLCASSLRGGQPQHFGDGTRLSIL.

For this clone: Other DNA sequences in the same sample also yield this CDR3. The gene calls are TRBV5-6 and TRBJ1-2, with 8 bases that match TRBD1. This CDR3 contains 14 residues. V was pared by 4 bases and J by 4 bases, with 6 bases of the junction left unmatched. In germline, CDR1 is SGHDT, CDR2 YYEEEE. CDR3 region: CASSSDDRGYGYTF. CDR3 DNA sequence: TGTGCCAGCAGCAGCGATGACAGGGGCTATGGCTACACCTTC.

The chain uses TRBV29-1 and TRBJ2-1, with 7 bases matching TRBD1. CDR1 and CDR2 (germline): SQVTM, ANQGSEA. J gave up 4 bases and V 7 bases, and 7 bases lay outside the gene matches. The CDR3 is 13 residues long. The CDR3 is CSAGRDSYNEQFF. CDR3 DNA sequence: TGCAGCGCCGGCCGGGACAGTTACAATGAGCAGTTCTTC.

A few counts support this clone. The CDR3 region is CASSLQKFVGVSYNEQFF. As DNA, the CDR3 is TGCGCCAGCAGCTTACAGAAATTCGTGGGAGTAAGTTACAATGAGCAGTTCTTC. The chain is built from TRBV5-1 and TRBJ2-1; D is perhaps TRBD2 (5 bases). The V gene lost 2 bases and the J gene lost 4 bases, with 22 bases spanning the gap. Germline values: CDR1 SGHRS, CDR2 YFSETQ. This CDR3 has 18 amino acids.

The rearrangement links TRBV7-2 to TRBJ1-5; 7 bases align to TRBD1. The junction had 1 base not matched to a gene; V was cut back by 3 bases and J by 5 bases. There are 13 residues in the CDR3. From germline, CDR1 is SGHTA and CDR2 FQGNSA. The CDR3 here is CASSLQGDQPQHF. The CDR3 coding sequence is TGTGCCAGCAGCTTGCAGGGGGATCAGCCCCAGCATTTT.

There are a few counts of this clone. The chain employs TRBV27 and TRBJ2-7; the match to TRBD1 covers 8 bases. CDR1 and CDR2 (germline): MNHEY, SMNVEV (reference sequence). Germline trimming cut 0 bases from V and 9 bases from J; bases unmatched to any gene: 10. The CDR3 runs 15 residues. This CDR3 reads CASSLSGTGPVGQYF. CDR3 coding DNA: TGTGCCAGCAGTTTATCCGGGACAGGCCCCGTAGGGCAGTACTTC.

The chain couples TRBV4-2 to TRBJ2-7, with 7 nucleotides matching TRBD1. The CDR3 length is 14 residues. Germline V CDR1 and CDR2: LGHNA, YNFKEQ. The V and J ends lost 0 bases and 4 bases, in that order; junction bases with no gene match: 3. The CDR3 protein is CASSQEDRAYEQYF. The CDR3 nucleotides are TGTGCCAGCAGCCAAGAAGACAGGGCGTACGAGCAGTACTTC.

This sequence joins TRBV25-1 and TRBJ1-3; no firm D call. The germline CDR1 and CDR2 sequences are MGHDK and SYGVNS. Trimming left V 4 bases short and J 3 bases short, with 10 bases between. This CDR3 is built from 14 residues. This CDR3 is CASSVFGGGNTIYF. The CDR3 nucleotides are TGTGCCAGCAGTGTTTTTGGCGGTGGAAACACCATATATTTT.

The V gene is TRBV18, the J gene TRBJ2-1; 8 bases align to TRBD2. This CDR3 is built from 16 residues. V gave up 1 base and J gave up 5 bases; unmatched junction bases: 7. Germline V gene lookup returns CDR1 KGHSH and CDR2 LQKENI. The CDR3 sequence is CASSPRSSGRHNEQFF. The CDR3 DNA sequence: TGTGCCAGCTCACCACGATCTAGCGGGCGCCACAATGAGCAGTTCTTC.

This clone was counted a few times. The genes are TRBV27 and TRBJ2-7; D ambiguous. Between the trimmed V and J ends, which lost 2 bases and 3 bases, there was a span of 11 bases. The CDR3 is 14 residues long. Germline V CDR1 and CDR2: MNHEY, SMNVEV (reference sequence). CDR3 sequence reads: CASSLGHLHYEQYF. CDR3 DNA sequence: TGTGCCAGCAGTTTAGGGCACCTACACTACGAGCAGTACTTC.

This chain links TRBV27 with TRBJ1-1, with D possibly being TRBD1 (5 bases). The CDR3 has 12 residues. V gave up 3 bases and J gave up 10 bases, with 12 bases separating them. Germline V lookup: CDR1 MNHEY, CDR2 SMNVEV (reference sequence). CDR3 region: CASSFGGERAFF. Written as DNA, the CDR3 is TGTGCCAGCAGTTTCGGAGGGGAGAGAGCTTTCTTT.

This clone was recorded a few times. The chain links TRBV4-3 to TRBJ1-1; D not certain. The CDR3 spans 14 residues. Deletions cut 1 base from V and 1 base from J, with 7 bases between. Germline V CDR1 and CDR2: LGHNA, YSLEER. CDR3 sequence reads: CASSQGFRNTEAFF. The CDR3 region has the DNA TGCGCCAGCAGCCAAGGTTTCCGGAACACTGAAGCTTTCTTT.

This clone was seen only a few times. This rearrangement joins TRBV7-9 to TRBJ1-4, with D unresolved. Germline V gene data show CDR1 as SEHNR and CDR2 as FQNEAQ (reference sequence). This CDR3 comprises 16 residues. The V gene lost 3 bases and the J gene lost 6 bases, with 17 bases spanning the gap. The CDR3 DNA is TGTGCCAGCAGCTTTGCCCCCCTAGGGCGGGATGAAAAACTGTTTTTT. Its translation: CASSFAPLGRDEKLFF.

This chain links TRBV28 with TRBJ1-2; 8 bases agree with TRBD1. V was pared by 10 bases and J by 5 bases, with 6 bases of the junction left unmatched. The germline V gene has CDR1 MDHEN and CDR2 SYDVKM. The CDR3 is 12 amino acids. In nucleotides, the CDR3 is TGTGCCACCATTACAGGGGGATATGGCTACACCTTC. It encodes CATITGGYGYTF.

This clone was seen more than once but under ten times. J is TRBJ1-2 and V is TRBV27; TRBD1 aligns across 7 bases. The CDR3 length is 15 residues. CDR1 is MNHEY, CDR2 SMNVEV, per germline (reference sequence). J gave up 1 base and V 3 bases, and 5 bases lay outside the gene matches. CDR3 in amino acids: CASSFGAGGNYGYTF. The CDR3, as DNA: TGTGCCAGCAGTTTTGGGGCAGGGGGTAACTATGGCTACACCTTC.

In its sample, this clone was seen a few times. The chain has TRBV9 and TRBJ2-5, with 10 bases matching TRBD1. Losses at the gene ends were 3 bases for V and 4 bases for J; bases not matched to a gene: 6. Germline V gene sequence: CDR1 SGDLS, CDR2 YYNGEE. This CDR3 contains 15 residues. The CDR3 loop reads CASSETTGGLETQYF. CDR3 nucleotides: TGTGCCAGCAGCGAGACGACAGGGGGCTTAGAGACCCAGTACTTC.

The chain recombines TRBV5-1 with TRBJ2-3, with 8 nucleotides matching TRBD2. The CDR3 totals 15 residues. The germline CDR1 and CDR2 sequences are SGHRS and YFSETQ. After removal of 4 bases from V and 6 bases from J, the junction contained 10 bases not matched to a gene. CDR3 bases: TGCGCCAGCAGCCCTGGAAGCGGGGGCCGGGATACGCAGTATTTT. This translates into CASSPGSGGRDTQYF.

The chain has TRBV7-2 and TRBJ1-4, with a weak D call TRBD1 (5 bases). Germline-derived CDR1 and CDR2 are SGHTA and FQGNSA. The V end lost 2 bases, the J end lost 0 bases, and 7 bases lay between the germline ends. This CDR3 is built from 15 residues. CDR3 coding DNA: TGTGCCAGCAGCTTACAGGGCACAACTAATGAAAAACTGTTTTTT. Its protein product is CASSLQGTTNEKLFF.

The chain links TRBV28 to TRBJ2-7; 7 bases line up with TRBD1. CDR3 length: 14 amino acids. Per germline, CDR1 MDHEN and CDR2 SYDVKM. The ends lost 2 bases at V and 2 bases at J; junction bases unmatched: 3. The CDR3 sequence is CASSLTGETYEQYF. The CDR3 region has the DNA TGTGCCAGCAGTTTAACAGGGGAGACCTACGAGCAGTACTTC.

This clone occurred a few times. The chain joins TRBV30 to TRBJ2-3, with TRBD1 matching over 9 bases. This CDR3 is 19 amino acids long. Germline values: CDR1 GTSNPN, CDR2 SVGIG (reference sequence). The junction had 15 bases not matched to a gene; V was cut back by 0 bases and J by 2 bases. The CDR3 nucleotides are TGTGCCTGGAGTGTACTCTCTCCGGGACAGGGCTATCACACAGATACGCAGTATTTT. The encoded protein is CAWSVLSPGQGYHTDTQYF.

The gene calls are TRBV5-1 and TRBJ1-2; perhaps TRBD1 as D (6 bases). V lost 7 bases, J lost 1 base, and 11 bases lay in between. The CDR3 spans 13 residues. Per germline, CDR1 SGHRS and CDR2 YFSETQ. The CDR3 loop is CASAEDSNYGYTF. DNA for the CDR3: TGCGCCAGCGCCGAGGACAGTAACTATGGCTACACCTTC. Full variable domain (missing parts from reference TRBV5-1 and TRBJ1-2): KAGVTQTPRYLIKTRGQQVTLSCSPISGHRSVSWYQQTPGQGLQFLFEYFSETQRNKGNFPGRFSGRQFSNSRSEMNVSTLELGDSALYLCASAEDSNYGYTFGSGTRLTVV.

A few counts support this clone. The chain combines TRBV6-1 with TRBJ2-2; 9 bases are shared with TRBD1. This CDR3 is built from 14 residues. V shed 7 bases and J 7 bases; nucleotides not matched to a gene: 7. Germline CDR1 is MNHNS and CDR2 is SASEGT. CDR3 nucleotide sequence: TGTGCCAGCACACGGACAGGGGACCTCGGGGAGCTGTTTTTT. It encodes CASTRTGDLGELFF.